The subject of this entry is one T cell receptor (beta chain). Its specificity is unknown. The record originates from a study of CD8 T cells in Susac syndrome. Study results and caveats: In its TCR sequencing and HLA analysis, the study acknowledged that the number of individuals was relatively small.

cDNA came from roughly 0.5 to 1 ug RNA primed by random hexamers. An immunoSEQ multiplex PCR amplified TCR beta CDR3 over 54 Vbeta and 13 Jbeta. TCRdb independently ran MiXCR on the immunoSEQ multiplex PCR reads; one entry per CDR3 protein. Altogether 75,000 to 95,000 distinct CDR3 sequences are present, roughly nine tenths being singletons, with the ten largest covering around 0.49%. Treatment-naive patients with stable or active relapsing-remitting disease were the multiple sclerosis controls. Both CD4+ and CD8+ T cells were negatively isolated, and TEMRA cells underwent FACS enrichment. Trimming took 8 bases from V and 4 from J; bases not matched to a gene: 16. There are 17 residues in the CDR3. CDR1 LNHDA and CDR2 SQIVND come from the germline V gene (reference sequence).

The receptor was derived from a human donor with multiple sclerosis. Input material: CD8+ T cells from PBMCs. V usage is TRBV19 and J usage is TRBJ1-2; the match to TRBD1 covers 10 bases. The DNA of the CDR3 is TGTGCCAGTCTTCTTGGGACAGGGGCCTTCCCGCCCTATGGCTACACCTTC. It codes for CASLLGTGAFPPYGYTF.